Listed below are T cell receptor beta chains from one sample, sequenced in a study of blood T cell repertoires in COVID-19. TCRdb's copy holds only in-frame clones and misses some; the assay was immunoSEQ multiplex PCR. Found here are roughly 100,000 clones, around nine tenths of them singletons; the top ten hold 2%. The sample was peripheral blood. Receptors originate from a man aged 45-65 years with active COVID-19. The CDR3 runs from the conserved cysteine through the conserved F or W. Each record gives: D gene, clone size, V gene, J gene, CDR3 protein, CDR3 DNA. A D gene is named only where the DNA matches it firmly. A row's size may be missing; if present it is once, few, many or a size class.

d_call: TRBD1
clone_size: -
v_call: TRBV4-1
j_call: TRBJ1-2
cdr3_aa: CASSQEGTVSYGYTF
cdr3_nt: TGCGCCAGCAGCCAAGAGGGGACAGTTTCCTATGGCTACACCTTC

d_call: -
clone_size: -
v_call: TRBV27
j_call: TRBJ2-1
cdr3_aa: CASIPGGLGNEQFF
cdr3_nt: TGTGCCAGCATCCCCGGGGGGCTTGGCAATGAGCAGTTCTTC

d_call: -
clone_size: -
v_call: TRBV7-9
j_call: TRBJ2-5
cdr3_aa: CASSFLRGGSETQYF
cdr3_nt: TGTGCCAGCAGCTTTCTGAGAGGGGGATCGGAGACCCAGTACTTC

d_call: TRBD2
clone_size: many
v_call: TRBV13
j_call: TRBJ2-1
cdr3_aa: CAITKQAGEWENEQFF
cdr3_nt: TGTGCCATCACGAAACAAGCGGGGGAATGGGAAAATGAGCAGTTCTTC

d_call: -
clone_size: -
v_call: TRBV14
j_call: TRBJ2-7
cdr3_aa: CASSQETGSYEQYF
cdr3_nt: TGTGCCAGCAGCCAAGAGACTGGCTCCTACGAGCAGTACTTC

d_call: TRBD2
clone_size: -
v_call: TRBV7-8
j_call: TRBJ2-7
cdr3_aa: CASSYSLLAGAPWVQYF
cdr3_nt: TGTGCCAGCAGCTACTCACTCTTAGCGGGGGCCCCGTGGGTGCAGTACTTC

d_call: TRBD2
clone_size: -
v_call: TRBV5-4
j_call: TRBJ2-3
cdr3_aa: CASSGTSAASTDTQYF
cdr3_nt: TGTGCCAGCAGCGGGACTAGCGCGGCTAGCACAGATACGCAGTATTTT

d_call: TRBD1
clone_size: -
v_call: TRBV6-5
j_call: TRBJ1-4
cdr3_aa: CATGRGADEKLFF
cdr3_nt: TGTGCCACCGGCAGGGGGGCGGACGAAAAACTGTTTTTT

d_call: -
clone_size: -
v_call: TRBV10-3
j_call: TRBJ1-2
cdr3_aa: CAINQGTHGYTF
cdr3_nt: TGTGCCATCAACCAGGGGACGCATGGCTACACCTTC

d_call: -
clone_size: -
v_call: TRBV7-2
j_call: TRBJ1-5
cdr3_aa: CASSTRDNQPQHF
cdr3_nt: TGTGCCAGCAGCACTCGAGACAATCAGCCCCAGCATTTT

d_call: TRBD2
clone_size: -
v_call: TRBV6-5
j_call: TRBJ2-1
cdr3_aa: CASSKGTSGVVEQFF
cdr3_nt: TGTGCCAGCAGCAAGGGGACTAGCGGGGTCGTTGAGCAGTTCTTC

d_call: TRBD2
clone_size: -
v_call: TRBV2
j_call: TRBJ2-7
cdr3_aa: CASRPSGGSYEQYF
cdr3_nt: TGTGCCAGTAGGCCAAGCGGGGGTTCCTACGAGCAGTACTTC

d_call: TRBD2
clone_size: -
v_call: TRBV30
j_call: TRBJ2-7
cdr3_aa: CAWGSSGPYEQYF
cdr3_nt: TGTGCCTGGGGTAGTAGCGGGCCCTACGAGCAGTACTTC

d_call: -
clone_size: -
v_call: TRBV15
j_call: TRBJ2-5
cdr3_aa: CATSRERGSETQYF
cdr3_nt: TGTGCCACCAGCAGAGAAAGGGGGTCGGAGACCCAGTACTTC

d_call: -
clone_size: -
v_call: TRBV11-2
j_call: TRBJ1-3
cdr3_aa: CASSITSSGNTIYF
cdr3_nt: TGTGCCAGCAGTATTACCTCCAGTGGAAACACCATATATTTT

d_call: TRBD1
clone_size: -
v_call: TRBV6-5
j_call: TRBJ2-3
cdr3_aa: CASSPRDRPTDTQYF
cdr3_nt: TGTGCCAGCAGCCCCCGGGACAGACCCACAGATACGCAGTATTTT

d_call: -
clone_size: -
v_call: TRBV11-2
j_call: TRBJ2-1
cdr3_aa: CASSVTGGYNEQFF
cdr3_nt: TGTGCCAGCAGCGTAACCGGGGGCTACAATGAGCAGTTCTTC

d_call: TRBD1
clone_size: few
v_call: TRBV9
j_call: TRBJ1-3
cdr3_aa: CASSVGTGRNTIYF
cdr3_nt: TGTGCCAGCAGCGTCGGGACAGGGAGAAACACCATATATTTT

d_call: TRBD1
clone_size: -
v_call: TRBV18
j_call: TRBJ2-2
cdr3_aa: CASPGTANTGELFF
cdr3_nt: TGTGCCAGCCCAGGGACAGCGAACACCGGGGAGCTGTTTTTT

d_call: TRBD2
clone_size: -
v_call: TRBV11-2
j_call: TRBJ2-3
cdr3_aa: CASSLGDYAGGTTDTQYF
cdr3_nt: TGTGCCAGCAGCTTAGGCGACTACGCGGGGGGAACCACAGATACGCAGTATTTT

d_call: -
clone_size: -
v_call: TRBV3-1/TRBV3-2
j_call: TRBJ2-5
cdr3_aa: CASSRGARETQYF
cdr3_nt: TGTGCCAGCAGCCGCGGGGCCCGGGAGACCCAGTACTTC

d_call: -
clone_size: -
v_call: TRBV4-2
j_call: TRBJ1-2
cdr3_aa: CASSQDGAGDYGYTF
cdr3_nt: TGTGCCAGCAGCCAAGATGGCGCAGGGGACTATGGCTACACCTTC

d_call: -
clone_size: -
v_call: TRBV7-2
j_call: TRBJ2-3
cdr3_aa: CASSLEVLASTDTQYF
cdr3_nt: TGTGCCAGCAGCTTAGAGGTTCTAGCTAGCACAGATACGCAGTATTTT

d_call: -
clone_size: -
v_call: TRBV6-5
j_call: TRBJ2-1
cdr3_aa: CASSYRQGLYNEQFF
cdr3_nt: TGTGCCAGCAGTTACCGGCAGGGACTCTACAATGAGCAGTTCTTC

d_call: -
clone_size: -
v_call: TRBV7-9
j_call: TRBJ1-3
cdr3_aa: CASSAQGYTIYF
cdr3_nt: TGTGCCAGCAGCGCGCAGGGATACACCATATATTTT

d_call: -
clone_size: -
v_call: TRBV19
j_call: TRBJ1-1
cdr3_aa: CASSTMGGMNTEAFF
cdr3_nt: TGTGCCAGTAGTACCATGGGGGGGATGAACACTGAAGCTTTCTTT